The rows below give T cell receptor beta chains drawn from one sample of a study of T cells in Graves' hyperthyroidism and ophthalmopathy. TCRdb re-called the multiplex PCR reads through MiXCR, storing one row per CDR3 protein. The sample holds roughly 400,000 distinct CDR3 sequences, roughly 25% seen once. The sample taken for sequencing was blood. Every receptor here comes from a man aged 50-59 years with Graves' hyperthyroidism. The CDR3 runs from the conserved cysteine through the conserved F or W. D genes are given only for firm matches. Clone size is not always given. Where it is, it says once, few, many or a class for expanded clones.

CDR3aa,CDR3nt,j_gene,abundance,v_gene,d_gene
CASSEAGAATLNNEQFF,TGTGCCAGCAGTGAAGCGGGGGCCGCAACTCTTAACAATGAGCAGTTCTTC,TRBJ2-1,many,TRBV2,.
CASSFEERAFF,TGTGCCAGCAGCTTTGAGGAGCGAGCTTTCTTT,TRBJ1-1,.,TRBV7-3,.
CASSVRDRGNTEAFF,TGTGCCAGCAGTGTCCGGGACAGGGGGAACACTGAAGCTTTCTTT,TRBJ1-1,many,TRBV12-3/TRBV12-4,TRBD1
CASSTGLAMSYEQYF,TGTGCCAGTAGTACGGGACTAGCGATGAGCTACGAGCAGTACTTC,TRBJ2-7,.,TRBV19,TRBD2
CASSLVLAGASGANVLTF,TGTGCCAGCAGCTTAGTTTTAGCGGGGGCCTCTGGGGCCAACGTCCTGACTTTC,TRBJ2-6,few,TRBV11-2,TRBD2
CASSPPWGGDTEAFF,TGTGCCAGCTCACCACCGTGGGGCGGTGACACTGAAGCTTTCTTT,TRBJ1-1,.,TRBV18,.
CSAEIGLNTGELFF,TGCAGTGCTGAAATAGGACTGAACACCGGGGAGCTGTTTTTT,TRBJ2-2,.,TRBV20-1,.
CASSARGSMEQYF,TGCGCCAGCAGCGCTAGAGGGTCCATGGAGCAGTACTTC,TRBJ2-7,few,TRBV5-1,.
CSGGIGGEAFF,TGCAGCGGAGGGATTGGAGGTGAAGCTTTCTTT,TRBJ1-1,few,TRBV29-1,.
CASSASGTSREQYF,TGCGCCAGCAGCGCTAGCGGGACCTCCCGCGAGCAGTACTTC,TRBJ2-7,few,TRBV5-1,TRBD2
CASSDPFRRNTEAFF,TGTGCCAGCAGTGACCCCTTCAGGAGAAACACTGAAGCTTTCTTT,TRBJ1-1,.,TRBV28,.
CASTSPATSGRGKQFF,TGTGCCAGCACCTCCCCCGCGACTAGCGGGAGGGGAAAACAGTTCTTC,TRBJ2-1,many,TRBV7-2,TRBD2
CASGGAGVGEQFF,TGTGCCAGCGGGGGAGCGGGAGTAGGTGAGCAGTTCTTC,TRBJ2-1,.,TRBV14,TRBD2
CASSSTGGFRGYTF,TGTGCCAGCAGTTCGACAGGGGGCTTTCGGGGCTACACCTTC,TRBJ1-2,many,TRBV28,TRBD1
CASSSGTLWTGELFF,TGTGCCAGCAGTTCCGGGACCCTATGGACCGGGGAGCTGTTTTTT,TRBJ2-2,.,TRBV3-1,.
CSARGTDLRPGYGYTF,TGCAGTGCTAGGGGGACAGATCTACGTCCGGGCTATGGCTACACCTTC,TRBJ1-2,.,TRBV20-1,TRBD1
CATSTSRGGSGYTF,TGTGCCACCAGCACTAGCAGGGGAGGTTCTGGCTACACCTTC,TRBJ1-2,few,TRBV15,.
CASKTSGSFNEQYF,TGTGCCAGCAAAACTAGCGGGAGTTTCAACGAGCAGTACTTC,TRBJ2-7,few,TRBV12-3/TRBV12-4,TRBD2
CASRPASHKTGPKNIQYF,TGTGCCAGCAGGCCTGCTTCCCACAAAACAGGGCCCAAAAACATTCAGTACTTC,TRBJ2-4,few,TRBV28,.
CASSQGQGYNSPLHF,TGTGCCAGCAGCCAAGGACAGGGCTATAATTCACCCCTCCACTTT,TRBJ1-6,.,TRBV12-3/TRBV12-4,TRBD1
CASSHETGPYEQYF,TGCGCCAGCAGCCACGAGACAGGGCCCTACGAGCAGTACTTC,TRBJ2-7,few,TRBV5-1,TRBD1
CASSRPWAGGTDTQYF,TGTGCCAGCAGTCGCCCATGGGCGGGAGGCACAGATACGCAGTATTTT,TRBJ2-3,few,TRBV6-2/TRBV6-3,TRBD2
CSARQDGVLETQYF,TGCAGTGCTAGGCAGGACGGGGTATTAGAGACCCAGTACTTC,TRBJ2-5,few,TRBV20-1,.
CASSLGTNSPLHF,TGTGCCAGCAGCTTAGGGACTAATTCACCCCTCCACTTT,TRBJ1-6,.,TRBV11-2,.
CSVVTRQGYEQYF,TGCAGCGTTGTAACACGACAGGGCTACGAGCAGTACTTC,TRBJ2-7,.,TRBV29-1,TRBD1
CASSLGSNEQYF,TGTGCCAGCAGTCTGGGTTCGAACGAGCAGTACTTC,TRBJ2-7,many,TRBV2,.
CASSLPWRGSVTDTQYF,TGTGCCAGCAGTTTACCGTGGCGCGGGAGTGTGACAGATACGCAGTATTTT,TRBJ2-3,few,TRBV28,TRBD2
CASSPWDRGLTEAFF,TGTGCCAGCAGTCCCTGGGACAGGGGATTAACTGAAGCTTTCTTT,TRBJ1-1,.,TRBV12-3/TRBV12-4,TRBD1
CASSFGDSSTDTQYF,TGTGCCAGCAGCTTCGGGGACAGTAGCACAGATACGCAGTATTTT,TRBJ2-3,.,TRBV7-9,TRBD1
CASSLLAGVRNEQFF,TGTGCCAGCAGTTTGCTAGCGGGAGTACGCAATGAGCAGTTCTTC,TRBJ2-1,.,TRBV12-3/TRBV12-4,TRBD2
CASKLAVWTDTQYF,TGTGCCAGTAAACTAGCGGTTTGGACAGATACGCAGTATTTT,TRBJ2-3,.,TRBV19,TRBD2
CASSGDTAYEQYF,TGTGCCAGCAGCGGGGACACCGCCTACGAGCAGTACTTC,TRBJ2-7,.,TRBV2,.
CARRSRTPRANYGYTF,TGTGCCAGAAGGTCCCGGACACCAAGAGCTAACTATGGCTACACCTTC,TRBJ1-2,few,TRBV7-9,.
CASVGQTRPETQYF,TGTGCCAGCGTCGGACAGACAAGGCCAGAGACCCAGTACTTC,TRBJ2-5,many,TRBV28,.
CASSDSWNQPRHF,TGCGCCAGCAGCGACTCCTGGAATCAGCCCCGGCATTTT,TRBJ1-5,.,TRBV10-2,.
CASSYAAGAYNEQFF,TGCGCCAGCAGCTACGCGGCGGGAGCTTACAATGAGCAGTTCTTC,TRBJ2-1,few,TRBV5-1,TRBD2
CSSSKGPPLNEQFF,TGCAGCTCAAGTAAGGGACCCCCCCTCAATGAGCAGTTCTTC,TRBJ2-1,few,TRBV29-1,.
CASSLISGQSSYNEQFF,TGTGCCAGCAGCTTAATAAGCGGCCAGAGCTCCTACAATGAGCAGTTCTTC,TRBJ2-1,many,TRBV11-2,.
CSARVGDGEQYF,TGCAGTGCTAGAGTCGGGGACGGAGAGCAGTACTTC,TRBJ2-7,few,TRBV20-1,.
CASRPDRGAGTGELFF,TGTGCCAGCAGACCCGACAGGGGGGCAGGCACCGGGGAGCTGTTTTTT,TRBJ2-2,once,TRBV2,TRBD1
CASSPGRQGAGEAFF,TGTGCCAGCTCACCGGGCAGGCAGGGGGCAGGTGAAGCTTTCTTT,TRBJ1-1,many,TRBV18,TRBD1
CASRHQGRSYNEQFF,TGTGCCAGCAGACACCAGGGGCGTTCCTACAATGAGCAGTTCTTC,TRBJ2-1,few,TRBV6-1,.
CASSQGLRKNYEQYF,TGCGCCAGCAGCCAAGGTCTCAGGAAAAACTACGAGCAGTACTTC,TRBJ2-7,.,TRBV4-1,.
CASSDPLAGGPHF,TGTGCCAGCAGTGACCCACTAGCGGGAGGGCCCCACTTC,TRBJ2-5,many,TRBV6-1,TRBD2
CSASPGTGYQPQHF,TGCAGTGCGTCCCCCGGGACAGGTTATCAGCCCCAGCATTTT,TRBJ1-5,.,TRBV20-1,TRBD1
CSARDYQETQYF,TGCAGTGCTAGGGACTACCAAGAGACCCAGTACTTC,TRBJ2-5,.,TRBV20-1,.
CATSPMPPGRERTGELFF,TGTGCCACCAGTCCCATGCCCCCGGGGCGGGAGCGAACCGGGGAGCTGTTTTTT,TRBJ2-2,.,TRBV24-1,TRBD2
CASSLFAKLPGNTIYF,TGTGCCAGCAGTTTATTTGCAAAGCTCCCTGGAAACACCATATATTTT,TRBJ1-3,.,TRBV12-3/TRBV12-4,.
CSVADRVRGNTQYF,TGCAGCGTCGCCGACAGGGTGCGAGGAAATACGCAGTATTTT,TRBJ2-3,.,TRBV29-1,TRBD1
CASKVVRDTEAFF,TGCGCCAGCAAGGTCGTAAGAGACACTGAAGCTTTCTTT,TRBJ1-1,.,TRBV10-2,.
CASSAGDGETQYF,TGTGCCAGTTCTGCCGGGGACGGAGAGACCCAGTACTTC,TRBJ2-5,few,TRBV6-1,.
CASSFGGEQYF,TGTGCCAGCAGCTTCGGGGGGGAGCAGTACTTC,TRBJ2-7,many,TRBV3-1,TRBD2
CASSFYMQGVGYSYEQYF,TGCGCCAGCAGCTTTTATATGCAGGGGGTGGGATACTCCTACGAGCAGTACTTC,TRBJ2-7,.,TRBV5-1,TRBD1
CASRILAGANEQYF,TGTGCCAGCAGGATTCTAGCGGGAGCTAACGAGCAGTACTTC,TRBJ2-7,.,TRBV11-3,TRBD2
CSARPSGRNEQFF,TGCAGTGCTAGACCTAGCGGGAGGAATGAGCAGTTCTTC,TRBJ2-1,.,TRBV20-1,TRBD2
CASSYKGGNEQYF,TGTGCCAGCAGTTATAAAGGGGGGAACGAGCAGTACTTC,TRBJ2-7,.,TRBV6-2/TRBV6-3,.
CASSLQLNYGYTF,TGTGCCAGCAGCTTACAACTTAACTATGGCTACACCTTC,TRBJ1-2,few,TRBV7-3,.
CASSEESLPGDTQYF,TGTGCCAGCAGTGAAGAGAGCCTCCCGGGCGATACGCAGTATTTT,TRBJ2-3,many,TRBV2,.
CASSLAGTDTQYF,TGTGCCAGCAGCTTAGCCGGCACAGATACGCAGTATTTT,TRBJ2-3,many,TRBV5-1,.
CASSLGGEETQYF,TGCGCCAGCAGCTTGGGGGGGGAAGAGACCCAGTACTTC,TRBJ2-5,.,TRBV5-1,.